The source of this TCR beta chain is a study of cytomegalovirus exposure and HLA in healthy donors. The ends lost 2 bases at V and 6 bases at J; junction bases unmatched: 9. Germline V lookup: CDR1 MNHEY, CDR2 SVGAGI. CDR3 length equals 15 residues. 60 Vbeta and 13 Jbeta primers were used in PCR. Clones were sequenced by immunoSEQ multiplex PCR, and TCRdb holds only the in-frame ones, with some missing. The sample includes around 200,000 clones, roughly 87% of them seen just once. This sequence joins TRBV6-5 and TRBJ2-7; 8 positions match TRBD1. Material for sequencing was PBMCs. This receptor was taken from a man aged 45-65 years in good health and CMV-seronegative. The CDR3 is CASSYDGQGSVEQYF. The CDR3 nucleotides are TGTGCCAGCAGTTACGACGGACAGGGATCCGTCGAGCAGTACTTC.